This T cell receptor (beta chain) was captured by sequencing in a study of blood T cell repertoires in COVID-19. The V gene lost 4 bases and the J gene lost 1 base, with 11 bases spanning the gap. The germline V gene encodes CDR1 SGDLS and CDR2 YYNGEE. The CDR3 has 14 residues. Sequencing used immunoSEQ multiplex PCR; TCRdb keeps in-frame clones, though not all of them. Among roughly 100,000 clones, roughly 84% were seen once, and the ten largest hold over 10%. This chain links TRBV9 with TRBJ1-1; D unresolved. The sample taken for sequencing was peripheral blood. This sequence originates from a human donor in a cohort sampled during active or convalescent COVID-19. CDR3 sequence (DNA): TGTGCCAGCAGCCCCCTTGGGAGGAACACTGAAGCTTTCTTT. The encoded protein is CASSPLGRNTEAFF.